These 29 T cell receptor beta chains share one sample of origin, sequenced in a study of regulatory T cells in long-lasting Graves disease. Arm-PCR of CDR3 regions and iRepertoire HTBI primers were used to build TCR beta libraries. Using its own MiXCR run on the multiplex PCR reads, TCRdb lists one record per CDR3 protein. The table has approximately 350,000 distinct CDR3 sequences, around 23% seen once. Time point described: persistent/refractory GD, antithyroid drugs over 5 years with positive TRAb. The TCR library was made from RNA extracted from PBMCs. Here the sequenced sample was peripheral blood mononuclear cells (PBMCs), taken when the disease was refractory, from a patient treated with antithyroid drugs. The receptors shown here come from a woman between 35 and 50 years old with Graves disease.

Many counts were recorded for this clonotype. V usage is TRBV28 and J usage is TRBJ2-5, with 7 bases lining up with TRBD2. The germline V gene has CDR1 MDHEN and CDR2 SYDVKM. The CDR3 sequence is 15 residues long. V shed 1 base, J shed 0 bases, and the junction held 2 bases outside the gene matches. CDR3 loop: CASSLLREYQETQYF. The CDR3 DNA sequence: TGTGCCAGCAGTTTATTGCGGGAGTACCAAGAGACCCAGTACTTC.

This clonotype was seen repeatedly, ten times or more. This sequence joins TRBV12-3 or TRBV12-4 and TRBJ1-2; weak D call: TRBD1 (6 bases). Trimming cost V 4 bases and J 2 bases, with 8 bases left between them. This CDR3 has 13 residues. In nucleotides, the CDR3 is TGTGCCAGCAGTTCGGACAGCAACTATGGCTACACCTTC. Protein sequence: CASSSDSNYGYTF.

V is TRBV5-1 and J is TRBJ1-1, with D hard to call. CDR3 size: 13 residues. Germline values: CDR1 SGHRS, CDR2 YFSETQ. V was trimmed by 2 bases and J by 8 bases, leaving 13 bases between them. As DNA, the CDR3 is TGCGCCAGCAGCTTAACAGACGGGCCAGAAGCTTTCTTT. Encoded protein: CASSLTDGPEAFF.

This clonotype was seen a few times. V gene TRBV7-2 combines with J gene TRBJ2-7; D might be TRBD1 (5 bases). CDR3 size: 16 residues. V lost 3 bases and J lost 2, with 17 bases in between. Germline V gene sequence: CDR1 SGHTA, CDR2 FQGNSA. The CDR3 loop reads CASSLSWGDSTYEQYF. The CDR3, as DNA: TGTGCCAGCAGCTTGTCGTGGGGTGACAGTACCTACGAGCAGTACTTC.

This clonotype showed up many times. The V and J genes are TRBV28 and TRBJ1-5, with TRBD1 matching over 10 bases. This CDR3 is built from 15 residues. The V gene end was trimmed by 6 bases and the J gene end by 6 bases; junction bases not matched to a gene: 8. CDR1 and CDR2 (germline): MDHEN, SYDVKM. CDR3 in DNA: TGTGCCAGCAGGCCCGGGACAGGGGTGGGTCAGCCCCAGCATTTT. This encodes CASRPGTGVGQPQHF.

The table lists this clonotype with many counts. V gene TRBV11-1 combines with J gene TRBJ2-5; D is possibly TRBD1 or TRBD2 (5 bases each). Trimming shortened V by 5 bases and J by 3 bases, and 13 bases separated the two germline ends. Germline V lookup: CDR1 SGHAT, CDR2 FQDESV (reference sequence). The CDR3 spans 14 residues. The CDR3 DNA follows: TGTGCCAGCAGCCACGGGACCGTAGAAGAGACCCAGTACTTC. This encodes CASSHGTVEETQYF.

This clonotype came up many times. This sequence joins TRBV20-1 and TRBJ1-2, with TRBD1 identical over 7 bases. The CDR3 totals 13 residues. J was trimmed by 4 bases and V by 3 bases; bases with no gene match: 5. Germline assignment: CDR1 DFQATT and CDR2 SNEGSKA (reference sequence). CDR3 loop: CSASLDRAYGYTF. CDR3 DNA: TGCAGTGCTAGCCTCGACAGGGCCTATGGCTACACCTTC.

This clonotype was detected a few times. CDR3 nucleotide sequence: TGCAGCGTGGGGAGCGGGTCCCTGGGGAGGGAGCAGTACTTC. It yields the protein CSVGSGSLGREQYF. The chain carries TRBV29-1 and TRBJ2-7; possible D gene TRBD2, 6 bases. CDR1 SQVTM and CDR2 ANQGSEA come from the germline V gene. V lost 6 bases, J lost 7 bases, and 22 bases lay in between. CDR3 length equals 14 residues.

The table lists this clonotype with many counts. The V and J genes are TRBV28 and TRBJ1-2; no definite D call. The CDR3 is made up of 14 amino acids. The germline V gene encodes CDR1 MDHEN and CDR2 SYDVKM. The V gene lost 6 bases and the J gene lost 1 base, with 12 bases spanning the gap. The CDR3 DNA reads as TGTGCCAGCAGGCCGATCGGGATTAACTATGGCTACACCTTC. This sequence encodes CASRPIGINYGYTF.

The table lists this clonotype with many counts. This rearrangement joins TRBV28 to TRBJ2-7, with 11 bases fitting TRBD1. CDR3 length: 16 residues. Looked up from germline, CDR1 is MDHEN and CDR2 is SYDVKM. Unmatched junction bases numbered 17, after V lost 10 bases and J lost 6 bases. The CDR3 here is CATRKRRTGGYVEQYF. CDR3 in DNA: TGTGCCACCAGGAAGCGTCGGACAGGGGGCTACGTCGAGCAGTACTTC.

The chain uses TRBV20-1 and TRBJ2-7, with a weak D call TRBD2 (6 bases). This CDR3 contains 16 residues. Germline CDR1 is DFQATT and CDR2 is SNEGSKA (reference sequence). V lost 6 bases to trimming and J lost 2 bases, with 23 bases between them. The CDR3 DNA sequence: TGCAGTGCCCCCCAGGGTGCTACGGGACTTACCTACGAGCAGTACTTC. It codes for CSAPQGATGLTYEQYF.

This clonotype has a count of ten or more. The chain links TRBV28 to TRBJ1-4; no definite D call. This CDR3 is 14 amino acids long. Looked up from germline, CDR1 is MDHEN and CDR2 is SYDVKM. V lost 5 bases and J lost 0, with 7 bases in between. CDR3 amino acids: CASSSTATNEKLFF. In DNA form, the CDR3 reads TGTGCCAGCAGTAGTACAGCAACTAATGAAAAACTGTTTTTT.

This clonotype was seen a handful of times. The chain recombines TRBV19 with TRBJ2-5; possible D gene TRBD2, 5 bases. This CDR3 comprises 11 residues. The V end was cut by 6 bases, the J end by 5 bases, with 7 bases between. The V gene's germline CDR1 is LNHDA and CDR2 SQIVND (reference sequence). The CDR3 region has the DNA TGTGCCAGTAGGACGGGGGAGACCCAGTACTTC. Protein sequence: CASRTGETQYF. Using reference TRBV19 and TRBJ2-5 for the parts outside the CDR3, the full variable domain is DGGITQSPKYLFRKEGQNVTLSCEQNLNHDAMYWYRQDPGQGLRLIYYSQIVNDFQKGDIAEGYSVSREKKESFPLTVTSAQKNPTAFYLCASRTGETQYFGPGTRLLVL.

The gene calls are TRBV7-9 and TRBJ1-2; D might be TRBD1 (5 bases). CDR1 is SEHNR and CDR2 is FQNEAQ in the germline V gene (reference sequence). Trimming removed 5 bases from V and 3 bases from J, with 13 bases in between. This CDR3 contains 14 residues. The CDR3 nucleotides are TGTGCCAGCAGCCAAAGCTGGGGCGACTATGGCTACACCTTC. Its translation is CASSQSWGDYGYTF.

This chain links TRBV3-1 with TRBJ2-1; 7 bases agree with TRBD2. Germline assignment: CDR1 LGHDT and CDR2 YNNKEL (reference sequence). V trimming: 1 base; J trimming: 5 bases; junction bases outside the gene matches: 8. CDR3 length equals 16 residues. The CDR3, as DNA: TGTGCCAGCAGCCAAGGAATTGGCGGGAGTCACAATGAGCAGTTCTTC. It codes for CASSQGIGGSHNEQFF.

This clonotype was observed at least ten times. J is TRBJ2-7 and V is TRBV5-1; 8 bases are shared with TRBD2. J lost 2 bases, V lost 4 bases, and 11 bases had no gene match. This CDR3 is 16 amino acids long. Germline-derived CDR1 and CDR2 are SGHRS and YFSETQ. Written as DNA, the CDR3 is TGCGCCAGCAGCGCCGCGATTGTAGCGGGAACCTACGAGCAGTACTTC. Amino acid sequence: CASSAAIVAGTYEQYF.

The chain recombines TRBV2 with TRBJ1-6; perhaps TRBD1 as D (6 bases). Per germline, CDR1 SNHLY and CDR2 FYNNEI. V was pared by 6 bases and J by 14 bases, with 29 bases between. The CDR3 loop spans 17 amino acids. The CDR3 DNA follows: TGTGCCAGCAGCGAATTCACCGGGACATATGGGACCAGAACCCTCCACTTT. This gives the protein CASSEFTGTYGTRTLHF.

The gene calls are TRBV10-3 and TRBJ1-5, with D possibly matching TRBD1 (5 bases). The V and J ends lost 4 bases and 7 bases respectively, with 8 bases between them. The germline CDR1 and CDR2 sequences are ENHRY and SYGVKD. The CDR3 has 12 amino acids. CDR3 sequence reads: CAISADSQPQHF. CDR3 DNA: TGTGCCATCAGTGCCGACAGCCAGCCCCAGCATTTT.

This clonotype was recorded a few times. This chain uses TRBV10-2 with TRBJ2-5, with 7 bases identical to TRBD2. CDR3 length equals 13 residues. J lost 4 bases, V lost 4 bases, and 3 bases had no gene match. In germline, CDR1 is WSHSY, CDR2 SAAADI. CDR3 amino acids: CASSVWGGETQYF. In DNA, the CDR3 is TGCGCCAGCAGTGTTTGGGGGGGAGAGACCCAGTACTTC.

The chain combines TRBV5-6 with TRBJ1-2; tentative D call: TRBD1 (6 bases). Deletions cut 4 bases from V and 9 bases from J, with 13 bases between. Germline V gene lookup returns CDR1 SGHDT and CDR2 YYEEEE. The CDR3 runs 12 residues. CDR3 DNA: TGTGCCAGCAGCCCTTCTCAGGGGAGCTACACCTTC. Translating it yields CASSPSQGSYTF.

The chain is built from TRBV10-3 and TRBJ2-2; 7 bases are a match to TRBD2. CDR1 is ENHRY, CDR2 SYGVKD, per germline. This CDR3 has 13 residues. V gave up 7 bases and J gave up 1 base; unmatched junction bases: 0. CDR3 sequence: CAIKRENTGELFF. The CDR3 coding sequence is TGTGCCATCAAGCGGGAGAACACCGGGGAGCTGTTTTTT.

This chain joins TRBV29-1 and TRBJ2-5; D is possibly TRBD2 (6 bases). Trimming pared 6 bases from V and 3 bases from J, leaving 20 bases between. This CDR3 has 15 amino acids. Germline values: CDR1 SQVTM, CDR2 ANQGSEA. CDR3 bases: TGCAGCGTCCCTTTGGCGGGCCGGGGGAAAGAGACCCAGTACTTC. This gives the protein CSVPLAGRGKETQYF. The complete variable domain, with remaining parts taken from reference TRBV29-1 and TRBJ2-5, reads SAVISQKPSRDICQRGTSLTIQCQVDSQVTMMFWYRQQPGQSLTLIATANQGSEATYESGFVIDKFPISRPNLTFSTLTVSNMSPEDSSIYLCSVPLAGRGKETQYFGPGTRLLVL.

This rearrangement joins TRBV11-2 to TRBJ2-1; D perhaps matches TRBD2 (6 bases). Trimming shortened V by 1 base and J by 3 bases, and 16 bases separated the two germline ends. CDR1 and CDR2 (germline): SGHAT, FQNNGV. This CDR3 is built from 17 residues. The CDR3: CASSLVQGRRVYNEQFF. The CDR3 DNA sequence: TGTGCCAGCAGCTTAGTGCAAGGCAGGAGGGTCTACAATGAGCAGTTCTTC.

Many counts were recorded for this clonotype. The V call is TRBV20-1, the J call TRBJ1-1; D not resolved. CDR1 and CDR2 (germline): DFQATT, SNEGSKA (reference sequence). The CDR3 is made up of 13 amino acids. Deletions cut 2 bases from V and 0 bases from J, with 7 bases between. CDR3 in DNA: TGCAGTGCTAGACGTCAGATGAACACTGAAGCTTTCTTT. It codes for CSARRQMNTEAFF.

This clonotype was counted many times. The chain employs TRBV28 and TRBJ2-2, with D maybe TRBD1 (5 bases). V was trimmed by 4 bases and J by 8 bases, leaving 14 bases between them. Germline V CDR1 and CDR2: MDHEN, SYDVKM. This CDR3 spans 14 amino acids. The CDR3 region has the DNA TGTGCCAGCAGTTCAGGGTCATTCGGGGGGGAGCTGTTTTTT. Protein sequence: CASSSGSFGGELFF.

This clonotype came up many times. The chain combines TRBV2 with TRBJ1-4; D gene uncertain. The CDR3 runs to 11 residues. Germline V CDR1 and CDR2: SNHLY, FYNNEI. V was trimmed by 8 bases and J by 7 bases, leaving 8 bases between them. The CDR3 DNA sequence: TGTGCCAGCTCTTCCTCTGAAAAACTGTTTTTT. Its protein product is CASSSSEKLFF.

This clonotype was counted at least ten times. This chain joins TRBV6-5 and TRBJ2-5; D remains ambiguous. With 0 bases removed from V and 4 bases from J, the gap between germline ends came to 12 bases. The CDR3 runs 15 residues. The germline V gene encodes CDR1 MNHEY and CDR2 SVGAGI. CDR3 region: CASSYSFDTGETQYF. The CDR3 coding sequence is TGTGCCAGCAGTTACTCGTTTGATACCGGAGAGACCCAGTACTTC.

Regarding this clonotype: A clone one base away is much larger, so this may be a read error. The rearrangement uses TRBV28 and TRBJ2-4; D gene unclear. V lost 3 bases to trimming and J lost 3 bases, with 15 bases between them. This CDR3 comprises 16 residues. CDR1 MDHEN and CDR2 SYDVKM come from the germline V gene. The CDR3 DNA reads TGTGCCAGCAGTTTTAGGGCAGCTAAAGTCAAAAACATTCAGTACTTC. Translation gives CASSFRAAKVKNIQYF.

The J gene is TRBJ1-1, the V gene TRBV6-1; D is perhaps TRBD1 (6 bases). This CDR3 is built from 15 residues. Trimming took off 0 bases at V and 9 bases at J, with 17 bases between the two ends. From germline, CDR1 is MNHNS and CDR2 SASEGT. The CDR3 reads CASSEATTGPHQAFF. CDR3 in DNA: TGTGCCAGCAGTGAAGCAACTACAGGGCCTCACCAAGCTTTCTTT.